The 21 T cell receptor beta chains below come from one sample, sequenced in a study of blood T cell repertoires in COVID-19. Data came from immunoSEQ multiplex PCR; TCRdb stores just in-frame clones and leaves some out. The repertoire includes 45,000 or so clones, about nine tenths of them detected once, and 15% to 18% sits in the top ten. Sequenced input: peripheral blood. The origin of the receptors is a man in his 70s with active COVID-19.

CDR3 residues: CASSFGTAVSLSNQPQHF. CDR3 DNA sequence: TGTGCCAGCAGCTTTGGGACAGCCGTCAGTCTAAGCAATCAGCCCCAGCATTTT. The J gene is TRBJ1-5, the V gene TRBV11-2; the match to TRBD1 covers 7 bases. Trimming at V came to 3 bases and at J to 1 base, leaving 12 bases not matched to a gene. This CDR3 spans 18 amino acids. The germline V gene encodes CDR1 SGHAT and CDR2 FQNNGV.

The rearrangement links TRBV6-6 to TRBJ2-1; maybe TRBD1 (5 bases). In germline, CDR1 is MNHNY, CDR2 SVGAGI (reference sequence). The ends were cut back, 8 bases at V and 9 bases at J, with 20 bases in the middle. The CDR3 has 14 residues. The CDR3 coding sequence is TGTGCCAGCCTCCGTGGGGCAAATATGGGTGAGCAGTTCTTC. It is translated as CASLRGANMGEQFF.

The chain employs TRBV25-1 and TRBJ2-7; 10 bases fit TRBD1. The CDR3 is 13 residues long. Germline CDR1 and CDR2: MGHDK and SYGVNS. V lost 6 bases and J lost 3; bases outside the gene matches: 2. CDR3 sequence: CASRGQGVYEQYF. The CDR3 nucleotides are TGTGCCAGCAGAGGACAGGGGGTCTACGAGCAGTACTTC.

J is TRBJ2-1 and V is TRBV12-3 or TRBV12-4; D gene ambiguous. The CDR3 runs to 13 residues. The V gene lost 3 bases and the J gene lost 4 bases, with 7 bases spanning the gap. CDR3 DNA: TGTGCCAGCAGTTTTTCCAGATACAATGAGCAGTTCTTC. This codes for CASSFSRYNEQFF.

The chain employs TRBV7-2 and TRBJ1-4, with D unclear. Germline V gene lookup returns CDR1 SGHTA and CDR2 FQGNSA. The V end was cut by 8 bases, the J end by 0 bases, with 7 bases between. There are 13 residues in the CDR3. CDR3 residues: CASARATNEKLFF. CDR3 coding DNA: TGTGCCAGCGCCCGGGCAACTAATGAAAAACTGTTTTTT.

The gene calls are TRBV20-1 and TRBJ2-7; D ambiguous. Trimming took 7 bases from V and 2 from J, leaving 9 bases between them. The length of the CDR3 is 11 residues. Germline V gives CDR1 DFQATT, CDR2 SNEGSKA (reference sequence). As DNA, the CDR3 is TGCAGTGTTGACTCCCCCTACGAGCAGTACTTC. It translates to CSVDSPYEQYF.

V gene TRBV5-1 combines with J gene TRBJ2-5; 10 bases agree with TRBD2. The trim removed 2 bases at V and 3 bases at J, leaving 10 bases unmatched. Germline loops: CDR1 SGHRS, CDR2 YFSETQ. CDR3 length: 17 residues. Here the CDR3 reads CASSLQSGLASEETQYF. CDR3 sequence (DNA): TGCGCCAGCAGCTTACAATCGGGACTAGCGTCTGAAGAGACCCAGTACTTC.

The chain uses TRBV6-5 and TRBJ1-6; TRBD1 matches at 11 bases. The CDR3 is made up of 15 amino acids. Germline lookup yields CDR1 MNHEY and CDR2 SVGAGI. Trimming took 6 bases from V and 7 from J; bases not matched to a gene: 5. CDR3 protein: CASSPRTGGNSPLHF. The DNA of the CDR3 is TGTGCCAGCAGCCCCCGGACAGGGGGCAATTCACCCCTCCACTTT.

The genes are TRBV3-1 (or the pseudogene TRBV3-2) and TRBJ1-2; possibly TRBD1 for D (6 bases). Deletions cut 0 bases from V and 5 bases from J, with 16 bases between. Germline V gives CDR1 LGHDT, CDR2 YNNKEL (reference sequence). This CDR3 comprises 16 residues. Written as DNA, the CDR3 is TGTGCCAGCAGCCAAGATCTGGGAAACAGGGCTTATGGCTACACCTTC. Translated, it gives CASSQDLGNRAYGYTF.

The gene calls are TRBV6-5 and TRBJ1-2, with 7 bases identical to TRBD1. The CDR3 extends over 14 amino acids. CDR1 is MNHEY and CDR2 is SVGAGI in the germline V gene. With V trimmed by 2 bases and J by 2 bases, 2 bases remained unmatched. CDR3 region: CASSYGTVNYGYTF. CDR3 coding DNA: TGTGCCAGCAGTTACGGGACAGTCAACTATGGCTACACCTTC.

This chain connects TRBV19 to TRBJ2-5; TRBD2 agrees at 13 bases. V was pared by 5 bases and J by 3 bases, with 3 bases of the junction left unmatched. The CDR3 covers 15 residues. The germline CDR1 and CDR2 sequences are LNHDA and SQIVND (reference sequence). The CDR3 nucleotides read TGTGCCAGTAGTTCCGGACTAGCGGGAGAAGAGACCCAGTACTTC. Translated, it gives CASSSGLAGEETQYF. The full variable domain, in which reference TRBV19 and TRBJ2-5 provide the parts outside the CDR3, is DGGITQSPKYLFRKEGQNVTLSCEQNLNHDAMYWYRQDPGQGLRLIYYSQIVNDFQKGDIAEGYSVSREKKESFPLTVTSAQKNPTAFYLCASSSGLAGEETQYFGPGTRLLVL.

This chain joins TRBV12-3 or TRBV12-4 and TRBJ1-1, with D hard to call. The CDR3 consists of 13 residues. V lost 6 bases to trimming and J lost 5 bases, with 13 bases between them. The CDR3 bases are TGTGCCAGCAGGCTCCCCCCCGGTACTGAAGCTTTCTTT. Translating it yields CASRLPPGTEAFF.

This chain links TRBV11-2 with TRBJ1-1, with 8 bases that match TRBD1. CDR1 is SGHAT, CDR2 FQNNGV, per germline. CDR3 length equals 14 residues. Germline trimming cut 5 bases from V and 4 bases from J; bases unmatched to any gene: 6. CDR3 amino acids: CASSQQGASTEAFF. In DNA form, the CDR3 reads TGTGCCAGCAGCCAGCAGGGGGCAAGCACTGAAGCTTTCTTT.

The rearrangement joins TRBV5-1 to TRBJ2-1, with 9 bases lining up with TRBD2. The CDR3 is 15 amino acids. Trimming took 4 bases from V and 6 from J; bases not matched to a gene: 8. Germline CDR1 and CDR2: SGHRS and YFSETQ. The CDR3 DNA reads TGCGCCAGCAGCACTAGCGGGTCGGCGGGCAATGAGCAGTTCTTC. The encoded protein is CASSTSGSAGNEQFF.

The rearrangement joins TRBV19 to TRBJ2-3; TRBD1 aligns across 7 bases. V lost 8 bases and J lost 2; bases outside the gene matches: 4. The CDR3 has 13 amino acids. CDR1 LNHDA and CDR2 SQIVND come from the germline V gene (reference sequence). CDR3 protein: CASLGQTTDTQYF. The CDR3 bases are TGTGCCAGTTTGGGACAGACCACAGATACGCAGTATTTT. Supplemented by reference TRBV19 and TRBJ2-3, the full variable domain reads DGGITQSPKYLFRKEGQNVTLSCEQNLNHDAMYWYRQDPGQGLRLIYYSQIVNDFQKGDIAEGYSVSREKKESFPLTVTSAQKNPTAFYLCASLGQTTDTQYFGPGTRLTVL.

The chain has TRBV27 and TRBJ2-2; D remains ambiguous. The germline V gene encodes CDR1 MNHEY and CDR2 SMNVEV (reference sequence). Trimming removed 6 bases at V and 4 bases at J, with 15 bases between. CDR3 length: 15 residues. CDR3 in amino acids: CASSRVILSTGELFF. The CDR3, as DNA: TGTGCCAGCAGCCGAGTTATTCTATCCACCGGGGAGCTGTTTTTT.

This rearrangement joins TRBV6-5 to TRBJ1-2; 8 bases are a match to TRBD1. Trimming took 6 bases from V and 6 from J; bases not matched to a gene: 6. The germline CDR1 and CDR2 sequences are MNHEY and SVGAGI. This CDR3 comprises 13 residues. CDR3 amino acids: CASSRQGADGYTF. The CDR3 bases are TGTGCCAGCAGCCGCCAGGGGGCGGATGGCTACACCTTC.

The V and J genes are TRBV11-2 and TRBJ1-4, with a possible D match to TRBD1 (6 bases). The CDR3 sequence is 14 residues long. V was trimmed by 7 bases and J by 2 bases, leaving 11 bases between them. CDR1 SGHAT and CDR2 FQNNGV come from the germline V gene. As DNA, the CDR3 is TGTGCCAGCACCCCGACAGGCACTAATGAAAAACTGTTTTTT. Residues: CASTPTGTNEKLFF.

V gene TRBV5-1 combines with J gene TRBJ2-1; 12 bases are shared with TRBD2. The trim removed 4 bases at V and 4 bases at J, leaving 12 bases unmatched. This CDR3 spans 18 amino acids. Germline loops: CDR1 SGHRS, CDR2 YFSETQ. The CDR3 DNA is TGCGCCAGCAGCCCGGAAGGACTAGCGGGGACGAAATACAATGAGCAGTTCTTC. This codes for CASSPEGLAGTKYNEQFF. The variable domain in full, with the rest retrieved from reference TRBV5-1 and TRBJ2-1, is KAGVTQTPRYLIKTRGQQVTLSCSPISGHRSVSWYQQTPGQGLQFLFEYFSETQRNKGNFPGRFSGRQFSNSRSEMNVSTLELGDSALYLCASSPEGLAGTKYNEQFFGPGTRLTVL.

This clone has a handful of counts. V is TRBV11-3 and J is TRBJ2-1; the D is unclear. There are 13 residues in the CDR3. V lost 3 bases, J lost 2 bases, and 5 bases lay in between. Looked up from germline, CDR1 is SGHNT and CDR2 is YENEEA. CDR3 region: CASSFPPYNEQFF. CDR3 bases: TGTGCCAGCAGCTTCCCTCCCTACAATGAGCAGTTCTTC.

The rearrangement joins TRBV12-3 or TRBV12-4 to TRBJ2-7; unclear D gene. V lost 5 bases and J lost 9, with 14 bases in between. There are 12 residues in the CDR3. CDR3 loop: CASSSQTQRQYF. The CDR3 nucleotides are TGTGCCAGCAGTAGCCAGACACAGAGGCAGTACTTC.